Shown below are 21 T cell receptor beta chains from a single sample sequenced in a study of T-cell memory formation after mild COVID-19. TCRdb re-derived calls from the 5' RACE reads in MiXCR, one entry per CDR3 protein. This table holds 350,000 or so distinct CDR3 sequences, under 25% found once. The source material was PBMCs or a T cell subset sorted from them (not recorded which). The receptor source for this set is an adult woman who had mild COVID-19 (a few samples of this study predate the infection). Cell type and time point are not known.

This clonotype was recorded at least ten times. The V and J genes are TRBV14 and TRBJ2-2; D remains unclear. Trimming shortened V by 1 base and J by 1 base, and 1 base separated the two germline ends. The CDR3 is made up of 13 amino acids. Germline V gene lookup returns CDR1 SGHDN and CDR2 FVKESK. CDR3 DNA sequence: TGTGCCAGCAGCCAAGGGAACACCGGGGAGCTGTTTTTT. Protein: CASSQGNTGELFF.

This chain uses TRBV30 with TRBJ1-2; D not certain. Germline V gene lookup returns CDR1 GTSNPN and CDR2 SVGIG (reference sequence). Trimming removed 3 bases at V and 5 bases at J, with 13 bases between. The CDR3 consists of 13 residues. The CDR3, as DNA: TGTGCCTGGAGGTTGAAGGGTCGTTATGGCTACACCTTC. This codes for CAWRLKGRYGYTF.

This chain links TRBV2 with TRBJ2-7; 7 bases fit TRBD2. The ends lost 2 bases at V and 1 base at J; junction bases unmatched: 2. Germline V gene data show CDR1 as SNHLY and CDR2 as FYNNEI. This CDR3 is 14 amino acids long. CDR3 protein: CASSERGESYEQYF. CDR3 DNA sequence: TGTGCCAGCAGTGAACGGGGGGAGTCCTACGAGCAGTACTTC.

The chain has TRBV6-1 and TRBJ2-1; possible D gene TRBD2, 5 bases. Germline CDR1 is MNHNS and CDR2 is SASEGT. V shed 6 bases and J shed 4 bases, with 10 bases lying between them. CDR3 length: 13 amino acids. CDR3 sequence (DNA): TGTGCCAGCAGATCGGGGTTGTACAATGAGCAGTTCTTC. This sequence encodes CASRSGLYNEQFF.

A few counts support this clonotype. This chain links TRBV29-1 with TRBJ2-7; possibly TRBD1 for D (7 bases). The length of the CDR3 is 14 residues. Looked up from germline, CDR1 is SQVTM and CDR2 is ANQGSEA. Trimming took 7 bases from V and 0 from J, leaving 16 bases between them. CDR3 region: CSAGGGSSSYEQYF. The DNA for the CDR3 is TGCAGCGCCGGAGGGGGCAGTAGCTCCTACGAGCAGTACTTC.

Concerning this clonotype: Possible read error: a much larger clone is one base away. V is TRBV11-3 and J is TRBJ1-1; D uncertain. The CDR3 is 13 amino acids. V lost 5 bases and J 1 base, leaving 8 bases between the germline ends. Germline V gene data show CDR1 as SGHNT and CDR2 as YENEEA. CDR3 DNA: TGTGCCAGCAGCCCCCAAGAGAACACTGAAGCTTTCTTT. Translation gives CASSPQENTEAFF.

This clonotype was detected a few times. The chain is built from TRBV4-1 and TRBJ1-4; maybe TRBD1 (5 bases). CDR3 length equals 16 residues. In germline, CDR1 is MGHRA, CDR2 YSYEKL. With 0 bases removed from V and 8 bases from J, the gap between germline ends came to 16 bases. CDR3 in amino acids: CASSQDPRRGGEKLFF. CDR3 DNA sequence: TGCGCCAGCAGCCAAGATCCGAGGCGGGGCGGGGAAAAACTGTTTTTT.

The table lists this clonotype with a few counts. The V call is TRBV25-1, the J call TRBJ1-3, with D unresolved. Germline V gene data show CDR1 as MGHDK and CDR2 as SYGVNS. The length of the CDR3 is 16 residues. V was cut by 5 bases and J by 1 base, with 15 bases left in between. The CDR3 nucleotides are TGTGCCAGCAGTTCCATGAAAAAGGGATCTGGAAACACCATATATTTT. Its translation: CASSSMKKGSGNTIYF.

V gene TRBV2 combines with J gene TRBJ2-3, with D possibly being TRBD1 (6 bases). Germline CDR1 SNHLY, CDR2 FYNNEI. Trimming left V 8 bases short and J 5 bases short, with 8 bases between. The CDR3 totals 11 residues. CDR3 in amino acids: CASQGRDTQYF. CDR3 nucleotide sequence: TGTGCCAGCCAGGGGAGAGATACGCAGTATTTT.

CDR3 coding DNA: TGCAGTGCTCCTCCGGCAGGGGGCGGCGAAAAACTGTTTTTT. Protein sequence: CSAPPAGGGEKLFF. The J gene is TRBJ1-4, the V gene TRBV20-1; 8 nucleotides align to TRBD1. V trimming: 5 bases; J trimming: 8 bases; junction bases outside the gene matches: 10. This CDR3 region has 14 residues. Germline CDR1 reads DFQATT; CDR2 reads SNEGSKA (reference sequence).

This clonotype was observed a handful of times. In DNA, the CDR3 is TGTGCCAGCAGCCCTGTCGGGGACCCCGAGCAGTACTTC. It encodes CASSPVGDPEQYF. The rearrangement links TRBV5-5 to TRBJ2-7; D might be TRBD1 or TRBD2, each matching 5 bases. In germline, CDR1 is SGHKS, CDR2 YYEKEE (reference sequence). The CDR3 runs 13 residues. V shed 4 bases and J shed 6 bases, with 14 bases lying between them. Full variable domain (remainder filled in from reference TRBV5-5 and TRBJ2-7): DAGVTQSPTHLIKTRGQQVTLRCSPISGHKSVSWYQQVLGQGPQFIFQYYEKEERGRGNFPDRFSARQFPNYSSELNVNALLLGDSALYLCASSPVGDPEQYFGPGTRLTVT.

The V gene is TRBV7-2, the J gene TRBJ2-2; a weak D match, TRBD2 (6 bases). Deletions cut 5 bases from V and 4 bases from J, with 20 bases between. The CDR3 has 17 amino acids. CDR1 is SGHTA, CDR2 FQGNSA, per germline. The chain's CDR3 is CASSPVYGRRGTGELFF. The CDR3 DNA reads as TGTGCCAGCAGCCCAGTGTACGGGAGAAGAGGCACCGGGGAGCTGTTTTTT.

Here the CDR3 DNA reads TGTGCCAGCAGCCGGGCTGGCGGGAGTTACGAGCAGTACTTC. Its protein is CASSRAGGSYEQYF. The rearrangement links TRBV7-8 to TRBJ2-7, with 7 bases identical to TRBD2. The CDR3 has 14 residues. V shed 5 bases and J 4 bases; nucleotides not matched to a gene: 8. Germline-derived CDR1 and CDR2 are SGHVS and FQNEAQ.

This clonotype was detected only a few times. V usage is TRBV15 and J usage is TRBJ2-1, with TRBD1 identical over 7 bases. The trim removed 2 bases at V and 7 bases at J, leaving 11 bases unmatched. This CDR3 is built from 16 residues. Germline values: CDR1 LNHNV, CDR2 YYDKDF (reference sequence). The CDR3 coding sequence is TGTGCCACCAGCAGAATGGGAGACAGGGTTTTAAATGAGCAGTTCTTC. Residues: CATSRMGDRVLNEQFF.

The CDR3 reads CASRRTVSYEQYF. The CDR3 DNA follows: TGTGCCAGCAGAAGAACAGTTAGCTACGAGCAGTACTTC. The V call is TRBV12-3 or TRBV12-4, the J call TRBJ2-7, with D uncertain. The CDR3 totals 13 residues. V was shortened by 6 bases and J by 3 bases, with 12 bases between the two germline ends.

The rearrangement links TRBV29-1 to TRBJ2-7, with D possibly being TRBD1 (6 bases). CDR3 length: 13 residues. Trimming cost V 5 bases and J 4 bases, with 15 bases left between them. From germline, CDR1 is SQVTM and CDR2 ANQGSEA. The CDR3 region has the DNA TGCAGCGTTACCGGACAGCCGACTTACGAGCAGTACTTC. Translating it yields CSVTGQPTYEQYF.

This sequence joins TRBV12-3 or TRBV12-4 and TRBJ1-4; 7 positions agree with TRBD1. The CDR3 loop spans 13 amino acids. Losses at the gene ends were 6 bases for V and 8 bases for J; bases not matched to a gene: 6. For the CDR3, the DNA is TGTGCCAGCAGGAACCGGGACAGAGAAAAACTGTTTTTT. Its protein is CASRNRDREKLFF.

This clonotype was counted between two and nine times. This chain links TRBV21-1 with TRBJ2-7; the listed D gene, TRBD1, was not tested against the DNA. TRBV21-1 is classified as a pseudogene. The CDR3 has 17 residues. This CDR3 reads CASSTRARQGAGYEQYF. The CDR3 DNA sequence: TGTGCCAGCAGCACGAGGGCCCGACAGGGGGCAGGCTACGAGCAGTACTTC.

The gene calls are TRBV15 and TRBJ1-1; no clear D gene. Trimming removed 1 base from V and 4 bases from J, with 16 bases in between. CDR3 length equals 16 residues. The germline CDR1 and CDR2 sequences are LNHNV and YYDKDF (reference sequence). CDR3 DNA sequence: TGTGCCACCAGCAGAGCTCCAGTCCGGTCGGGCACTGAAGCTTTCTTT. Residues: CATSRAPVRSGTEAFF.

This chain connects TRBV12-3 or TRBV12-4 to TRBJ2-7; perhaps TRBD1 as D (6 bases). Trimming left V 5 bases short and J 3 bases short, with 8 bases between. The length of the CDR3 is 12 residues. This chain's CDR3 is CASSRTDYEQYF. CDR3 DNA: TGTGCCAGCAGTCGGACAGACTACGAGCAGTACTTC.

A few counts support this clonotype. The genes are TRBV5-1 and TRBJ1-1; no firm D call. V was pared by 0 bases and J by 0 bases, with 12 bases between. The CDR3 is 16 residues long. CDR1 and CDR2 (germline): SGHRS, YFSETQ. In nucleotides, the CDR3 is TGCGCCAGCAGCTTGGGTAGGTACGATGTGAACACTGAAGCTTTCTTT. Translation: CASSLGRYDVNTEAFF.